This entry features one T cell receptor (beta chain) sequence. This CDR3 comprises 13 residues. Germline V CDR1 and CDR2: LNHNV, YYDKDF (reference sequence). Trimming left V 1 base short and J 2 bases short, with 4 bases between. These data come from a study of blood T cell repertoires in COVID-19. Across the study: Samples came from the United States, Italy and Spain, spanning acute and convalescent COVID-19. Sources were T cells, B-cell-depleted T cells, or PBMCs; the material itself was cDNA or gDNA.

Under the authors' procedure: The authors estimated nucleated cell counts from reference gene primer amplification. The method was immunoSEQ multiplex PCR; TCRdb's version includes in-frame clones alone and lacks a portion of them. Clonal size and the V and J genes are those of that table, whereas D and trimming came from the DNA. The repertoire holds more than 80,000 clones, with approximately 80% as singletons. This rearrangement joins TRBV15 to TRBJ2-3; D unresolved. Sequencing was done on a sample of peripheral blood. This clonotype was sampled from a woman aged 60-75 years with acute or convalescent COVID-19. DNA of the CDR3: TGTGCCACCAGCAGAGTAATCACAGATACGCAGTATTTT. Residues: CATSRVITDTQYF.